One T cell receptor beta chain is described in this entry. The antigen it recognizes is unknown. No base quality information exists; no much larger clone differs at one position. CDR1 and CDR2 are drawn from the germline V gene (reference sequence): DFQATT, SNEGSKA. The CDR3 runs 16 amino acids, cysteine and phenylalanine included. Only the CDR3 DNA is retained, 48 bases long and in frame from the first base. Trimmed from V: 5 bases; trimmed from J: 7 bases; junction bases lacking a gene match: 10. This sample was taken from a study of metastatic and nonmetastatic thyroid tumors (dated by TCRdb to between 2020 and 2021). A note on the overall study: The researchers compared repertoires between peripheral blood samples and tumor or nodule tissue samples from patients with malignant or benign thyroid disease. What the work shows at the level of the full study, not this receptor alone: In both blood and tumor samples, TCR beta diversity was reported to be significantly higher in malignant tumors than in benign nodules.

The library was generated by PCR. The sequencer listed for this sample is Illumina HiSeq 4000. High-throughput sequencing was used to profile the CDR3 region of the TCR beta-chain in every patient. The published analysis was carried out like this. The researchers built a classifier to tell apart papillary thyroid cancer patients with distant metastasis, based on CDR3 differences among clinicopathological groups. The Shannon index was used to measure repertoire diversity, and the Morisita-Horn index was used to measure how similar tumor and blood repertoires were. TCRdb reprocessed the public reads (quality trimming at Q25 with fastp, clone calling with MiXCR) and kept in-frame beta chains. The V and J calls and clone size come from TCRdb's table, not from the authors' own analysis. This sample gives over 50,000 clones in total; 25% to 35% of them show up just once. The ten largest clones capture 15% to 20% of the sample.

None of the patients had been given any treatment before thyroid surgery. The study retrospectively analysed patient clinical samples collected from the early 2010s to the late 2010s using T-cell receptor beta sequencing. Rearrangement joined TRBV20-1 to TRBJ1-6, and TRBD1 aligns with 11 junction nucleotides. The sample comprised blood. The receptor was isolated from a female donor with papillary thyroid cancer or a benign thyroid nodule (not recorded which). Some clones in this sample may be carry-over from other donors' samples. The sequenced DNA: TGCAGTGCTTCACGTCCGGGACAGGGGGGAAATTCACCCCTCCACTTT. Translated, this gives CSASRPGQGGNSPLHF.